The sequence of this TCR beta chain was determined in a study of CD8 T cells in ankylosing spondylitis (dated by TCRdb to 2016 to 2017). Describing the broader study: The study profiled T cell receptor beta repertoires in healthy donors and ankylosing spondylitis patients to find disease-linked TCR variants. In total, the full study cohort was made up of 85 to 140 healthy donors and about two dozen ankylosing spondylitis patients. Peripheral blood was sampled, and synovial fluid was additionally collected from ankylosing spondylitis patients. What the research found in general, with its limitations: A CD8+ phenotype was shown by the disease-linked clones, which were found at relatively low frequencies in peripheral blood. Some motif variants had previously been reported in the synovial fluid and blood of reactive arthritis patients, which suggests shared mechanisms of disease initiation. A TCR beta motif made up of several highly homologous amino acid variants appeared to be characteristic of blood from ankylosing spondylitis patients. The disease-linked clones were reported to be significantly enriched in matched synovial fluid samples from ankylosing spondylitis patients.

Instrument on record: Illumina HiSeq 2500. TCR beta libraries were prepared by quantitative 5'-RACE with molecular barcodes. Turning to the authors' computational methods: To identify disease-linked TCR variants, a new computational method was used, one built on a probabilistic model of VDJ rearrangement. TCRdb ran its own pipeline on the public reads, namely fastp trimming at Q25 and MiXCR clone calling, and kept in-frame beta chains. Every CDR3 protein is listed once, alongside the most common genes and DNA of its rows. The V and J calls, along with clone size, are taken from TCRdb and not from the paper's own processing. Here the sample has a few hundred thousand distinct CDR3 sequences; about 17% occur a single time. Roughly 46% of the sample rests with the top ten. The CDR3 numbers 14 residues from cysteine through phenylalanine. Just the 42-base CDR3 DNA is kept, in frame starting at base 1. The germline V gene encodes CDR1 SGHRS and CDR2 YFSETQ. V is pared back by 0 bases and J by 2 bases, with 9 bases lying between the germline termini.

At least ten counts were recorded for this clonotype. There is no known antigen for this receptor. Base-call qualities are not available, and no considerably larger clone is one nucleotide away. The sample comprised blood, either unsorted or a sorted T cell fraction (not recorded which). The chain employs TRBV5-1 and TRBJ2-7, with TRBD1 perhaps the D gene, on 6 matching bases. This sequence originates from a male donor with ankylosing spondylitis. CDR3 sequence: CASSLVQGTYEQYF. The DNA is TGCGCCAGCAGCTTGGTACAGGGAACCTACGAGCAGTACTTC. Reference TRBV5-1 and TRBJ2-7 proteins supply the regions before and after the CDR3; the full variable domain is: KAGVTQTPRYLIKTRGQQVTLSCSPISGHRSVSWYQQTPGQGLQFLFEYFSETQRNKGNFPGRFSGRQFSNSRSEMNVSTLELGDSALYLCASSLVQGTYEQYFGPGTRLTVT.